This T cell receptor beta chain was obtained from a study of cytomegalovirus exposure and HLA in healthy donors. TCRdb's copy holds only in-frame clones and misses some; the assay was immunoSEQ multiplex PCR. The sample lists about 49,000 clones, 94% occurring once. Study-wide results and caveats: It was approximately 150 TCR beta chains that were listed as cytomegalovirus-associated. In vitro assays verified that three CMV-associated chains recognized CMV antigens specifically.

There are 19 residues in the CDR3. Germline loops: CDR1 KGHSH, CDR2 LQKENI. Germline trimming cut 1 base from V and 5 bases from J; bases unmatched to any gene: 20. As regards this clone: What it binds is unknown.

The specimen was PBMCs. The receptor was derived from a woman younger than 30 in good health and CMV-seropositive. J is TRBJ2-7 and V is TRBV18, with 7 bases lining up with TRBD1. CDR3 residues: CASSPLPDPSRQGNDEQYF. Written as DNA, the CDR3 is TGTGCCAGCTCACCACTCCCCGACCCTTCCAGACAGGGTAATGACGAGCAGTACTTC. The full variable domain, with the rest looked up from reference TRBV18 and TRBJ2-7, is NAGVMQNPRHLVRRRGQEARLRCSPMKGHSHVYWYRQLPEEGLKFMVYLQKENIIDESGMPKERFSAEFPKEGPSILRIQQVVRGDSAAYFCASSPLPDPSRQGNDEQYFGPGTRLTVT.